These 9 T cell receptor beta chains share one sample of origin, sequenced in a study of CD8+CD57+ T cells in acquired aplastic anemia. Only patients with CD8+CD57+ cell expansion on flow cytometry were chosen for sequencing. The template used for profiling TCR beta VDJ and CDR3 was genomic DNA. TCRdb independently ran MiXCR on the reads; one entry per CDR3 protein. The sample records 200,000 to 250,000 distinct CDR3 sequences, more than 55% being singletons. Input material: sorted CD4+, CD8+, or CD8+CD57+ T cells (not recorded which) from PBMCs. The receptors stem from a human donor with aplastic anemia.

The chain links TRBV9 to TRBJ1-1, with D hard to call. CDR1 and CDR2 (germline): SGDLS, YYNGEE. CDR3 length: 15 amino acids. Deletions cut 1 base from V and 1 base from J, with 11 bases between. CDR3: CASSVNGLANTEAFF. The CDR3 region has the DNA TGTGCCAGCAGCGTAAATGGGTTGGCGAACACTGAAGCTTTCTTT. Complete variable domain (other parts from reference TRBV9 and TRBJ1-1): DSGVTQTPKHLITATGQRVTLRCSPRSGDLSVYWYQQSLDQGLQFLIQYYNGEERAKGNILERFSAQQFPDLHSELNLSSLELGDSALYFCASSVNGLANTEAFFGQGTRLTVV.

The chain has TRBV2 and TRBJ1-6, with D unclear. The ends were cut back, 5 bases at V and 9 bases at J, with 14 bases in the middle. This CDR3 comprises 14 residues. Germline V gives CDR1 SNHLY, CDR2 FYNNEI. CDR3 loop: CASSRVGSVSPLHF. The CDR3 DNA reads TGTGCCAGCAGTAGGGTAGGGTCTGTTTCACCCCTCCACTTT.

The V call is TRBV9, the J call TRBJ1-6; TRBD1 is a possible D gene (5 bases). Trimming pared 3 bases from V and 5 bases from J, leaving 12 bases between. The CDR3 totals 15 residues. The V gene's germline CDR1 is SGDLS and CDR2 YYNGEE. The CDR3 DNA sequence: TGTGCCAGCAGCGCCTCCGGGACTGATAATTCACCCCTCCACTTT. It is translated as CASSASGTDNSPLHF.

This chain uses TRBV20-1 with TRBJ1-6; maybe TRBD1 (5 bases). Germline CDR1 DFQATT, CDR2 SNEGSKA (reference sequence). V was trimmed by 5 bases and J by 9 bases, leaving 17 bases between them. The CDR3 sequence is 14 residues long. Here the CDR3 DNA reads TGCAGTGCTCCATTTGGGCAGGGTTTTTCACCCCTCCACTTT. Protein product: CSAPFGQGFSPLHF.

As regards this clonotype: It may be a read error: a sequence one base away is much more abundant. The genes are TRBV9 and TRBJ2-7, with D tentatively TRBD1 (5 bases). Between the trimmed V and J ends, which lost 4 bases and 6 bases, there was a span of 11 bases. This CDR3 is 12 amino acids long. Germline V gene sequence: CDR1 SGDLS, CDR2 YYNGEE. CDR3 residues: CASSKQAREQYF. In DNA, the CDR3 is TGTGCCAGCAGCAAACAGGCTCGCGAGCAGTACTTC.

This clonotype was seen a few times. This sequence joins TRBV20-1 and TRBJ1-5; D remains unclear. V dropped 6 bases and J dropped 0 bases, with 12 bases sitting between them. The CDR3 consists of 14 residues. Germline V gives CDR1 DFQATT, CDR2 SNEGSKA (reference sequence). CDR3 coding DNA: TGCAGTGCAGCCGACTTCAATAGCAATCAGCCCCAGCATTTT. Translating it yields CSAADFNSNQPQHF.

The chain joins TRBV29-1 to TRBJ2-7; D unclear. The CDR3 covers 13 residues. With 8 bases removed from V and 0 bases from J, the gap between germline ends came to 14 bases. Germline V gene data show CDR1 as SQVTM and CDR2 as ANQGSEA. The CDR3 nucleotides are TGCAGCTTTAGCCAGCCGAGCTCCTACGAGCAGTACTTC. Amino acids: CSFSQPSSYEQYF.

This clonotype has more than one count but fewer than ten. The chain joins TRBV25-1 to TRBJ2-7; D may match TRBD1 or TRBD2 (5 bases each). Per germline, CDR1 MGHDK and CDR2 SYGVNS. The CDR3 sequence is 14 residues long. V lost 1 base and J 4 bases, leaving 11 bases between the germline ends. The CDR3: CASSESRGWYEQYF. The CDR3 coding sequence is TGTGCCAGCAGTGAATCGAGGGGTTGGTACGAGCAGTACTTC.

For this clonotype: The CDR3 carries no conserved terminal phenylalanine or tryptophan, so it likely arises from a read error. The limits of the CDR3 on the DNA are not certain, so only TCRdb's listed CDR3 is given. V gene TRBV20-1 combines with J gene TRBJ2-7; the table's D call, TRBD2, has no DNA check behind it. The CDR3 is 11 residues long, counting both termini. The V gene's germline CDR1 is DFQATT and CDR2 SNEGSKA (reference sequence). CDR3 in amino acids: CSARDSGGSGT.